This record concerns one T cell receptor beta chain sequence. The CDR3 runs to 11 residues. Germline V gene lookup returns CDR1 MNHEY and CDR2 SVGAGI. V shed 6 bases and J shed 16 bases, with 16 bases lying between them. The sample is drawn from a study of a mutant IDH1 vaccine in newly diagnosed glioma. Study as a whole: Sex among treated patients split roughly 60% male, about 38% female; mean age was roughly 40 years. The earlier regimen, radiotherapy, temozolomide, or both, was most often both.

The time point denotes: baseline, week 1 (first vaccination visit). Treatment specified: pre-vaccination baseline after standard-of-care therapy. New astrocytomas of WHO grade 3 or 4 that were IDH1-mutant and ATRX-lost were found in the donors. Repertoires were generated with immunoSEQ multiplex PCR, while TCRdb's copy carries only in-frame clones and drops some. The sample includes tens of thousands of clones, around 79% of them seen just once. V is TRBV6-5 and J is TRBJ2-1; D gene unclear. The sample was PBMCs, taken from a glioma patient treated with radiotherapy, temozolomide or both. The TCR comes from a man aged 30 to 45 with glioma. The CDR3 DNA is TGTGCCAGCAGCGGCGAAGCGTCGGAATTCTTC. Translation: CASSGEASEFF.